These 10 T cell receptor beta chains were sequenced from one sample in a study of blood T cell repertoires in COVID-19. The data were produced by immunoSEQ multiplex PCR, yet TCRdb's version contains in-frame clones alone and is incomplete. This table has under 300,000 clones, roughly 90% appearing once. What was sequenced was peripheral blood. The receptors stem from a man between 60 and 75 years old with acute or convalescent COVID-19.

This chain links TRBV15 with TRBJ1-5, with D maybe TRBD1 (5 bases). Trimming removed 0 bases from V and 8 bases from J, with 11 bases in between. There are 14 residues in the CDR3. The germline gives CDR1 LNHNV, CDR2 YYDKDF (reference sequence). The DNA of the CDR3 is TGTGCCACCAGCAGAGATCGGGGGAGGGAGCCCCAGCATTTT. Translating gives CATSRDRGREPQHF.

Only a few counts were recorded for this clone. This sequence joins TRBV4-3 and TRBJ2-7; 7 nucleotides align to TRBD2. Germline V lookup: CDR1 LGHNA, CDR2 YSLEER. V trimming: 0 bases; J trimming: 3 bases; junction bases outside the gene matches: 11. The CDR3 extends over 17 amino acids. DNA of the CDR3: TGCGCCAGCAGCCAAGATTGGGTACGGGACTACTTCTACGAGCAGTACTTC. Residues: CASSQDWVRDYFYEQYF.

The chain employs TRBV10-3 and TRBJ2-1; D is possibly TRBD2 (5 bases). The CDR3 covers 19 residues. Germline CDR1 ENHRY, CDR2 SYGVKD. Deletions cut 3 bases from V and 0 bases from J, with 21 bases between. CDR3 loop: CAISEADLVGLSSYNEQFF. The CDR3 DNA reads TGTGCCATCAGTGAAGCGGATTTGGTTGGACTTAGCTCCTACAATGAGCAGTTCTTC.

The chain employs TRBV19 and TRBJ1-3; D remains ambiguous. CDR1 is LNHDA and CDR2 is SQIVND in the germline V gene (reference sequence). V lost 8 bases, J lost 0 bases, and 14 bases lay in between. The CDR3 consists of 15 residues. The CDR3 bases are TGTGCCAGTTTACGTGGAGCGAACTCTGGAAACACCATATATTTT. Encoded protein: CASLRGANSGNTIYF.

V gene TRBV6-6 combines with J gene TRBJ1-2; 8 nucleotides align to TRBD1. CDR1 and CDR2 (germline): MNHNY, SVGAGI (reference sequence). J lost 6 bases, V lost 6 bases, and 12 bases had no gene match. This CDR3 spans 15 amino acids. The CDR3 protein is CASSPSSQGVNGYTF. In DNA, the CDR3 is TGTGCCAGCAGCCCCAGTTCACAGGGGGTGAATGGCTACACCTTC.

The J gene is TRBJ2-7, the V gene TRBV11-2; D is possibly TRBD2 (6 bases). The CDR3 runs to 15 residues. Trimming pared 1 base from V and 2 bases from J, leaving 12 bases between. From germline, CDR1 is SGHAT and CDR2 FQNNGV. The CDR3 DNA is TGTGCCAGCAGCTTAGCTGCGACTAGAACCTACGAGCAGTACTTC. It translates to CASSLAATRTYEQYF.

The chain is built from TRBV30 and TRBJ2-2, with 7 bases aligning to TRBD1. With V trimmed by 4 bases and J by 2 bases, 1 base remained unmatched. This CDR3 comprises 13 residues. Germline V gives CDR1 GTSNPN, CDR2 SVGIG (reference sequence). The CDR3: CAWNRGNTGELFF. The CDR3 DNA is TGTGCCTGGAACAGGGGAAACACCGGGGAGCTGTTTTTT.

The rearrangement joins TRBV29-1 to TRBJ1-1; D possibly corresponds to TRBD1 (6 bases). This CDR3 has 16 amino acids. V was shortened by 7 bases and J by 0 bases, with 21 bases between the two germline ends. The germline CDR1 and CDR2 sequences are SQVTM and ANQGSEA. The CDR3 nucleotides are TGCAGCGCTGCAGGGGTCCTAGGGTTCATGAACACTGAAGCTTTCTTT. The encoded protein is CSAAGVLGFMNTEAFF.

In its sample, this clone was seen once. This sequence joins TRBV28 and TRBJ2-1; 12 bases are a match to TRBD2. V lost 3 bases and J lost 7; bases outside the gene matches: 4. This CDR3 is 15 amino acids long. The germline V gene has CDR1 MDHEN and CDR2 SYDVKM. Here the CDR3 DNA reads TGTGCCAGCAGTTTTCTAGCGGGAGGGCAGAATGAGCAGTTCTTC. Translated, it gives CASSFLAGGQNEQFF.

V usage is TRBV19 and J usage is TRBJ1-1; a weak D match, TRBD1 (5 bases). The CDR3 contains 14 residues. Trimming took off 5 bases at V and 3 bases at J, with 13 bases between the two ends. Germline CDR1 LNHDA, CDR2 SQIVND (reference sequence). The CDR3 coding sequence is TGTGCCAGTAGTCCTCCACTCAGGGACACTGAAGCTTTCTTT. It specifies CASSPPLRDTEAFF.